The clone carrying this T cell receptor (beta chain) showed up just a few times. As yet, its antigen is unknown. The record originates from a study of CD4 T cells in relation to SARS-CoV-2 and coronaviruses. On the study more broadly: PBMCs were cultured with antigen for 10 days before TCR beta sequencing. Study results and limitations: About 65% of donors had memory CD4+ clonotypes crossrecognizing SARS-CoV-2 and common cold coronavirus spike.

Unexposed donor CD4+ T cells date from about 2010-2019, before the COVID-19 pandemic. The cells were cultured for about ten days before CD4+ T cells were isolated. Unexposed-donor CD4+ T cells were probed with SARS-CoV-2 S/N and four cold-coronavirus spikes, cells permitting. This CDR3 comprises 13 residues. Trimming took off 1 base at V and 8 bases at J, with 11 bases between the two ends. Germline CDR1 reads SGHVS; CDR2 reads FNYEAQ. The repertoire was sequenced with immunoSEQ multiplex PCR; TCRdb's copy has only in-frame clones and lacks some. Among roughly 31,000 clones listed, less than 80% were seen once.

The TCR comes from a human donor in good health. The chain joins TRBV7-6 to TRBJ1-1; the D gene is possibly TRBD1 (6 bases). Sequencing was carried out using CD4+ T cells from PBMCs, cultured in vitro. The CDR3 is CASSLEGGAEAFF. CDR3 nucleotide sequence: TGTGCCAGCAGCTTAGAGGGGGGGGCAGAAGCTTTCTTT. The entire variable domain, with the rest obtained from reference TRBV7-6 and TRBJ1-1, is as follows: GAGVSQSPRYKVTKRGQDVALRCDPISGHVSLYWYRQALGQGPEFLTYFNYEAQQDKSGLPNDRFSAERPEGSISTLTIQRTEQRDSAMYRCASSLEGGAEAFFGQGTRLTVV.